Listed below are T cell receptor beta chains from one sample, sequenced in a study of shared clonotypes between healthy human individuals. TCRdb keeps only in-frame clones here, not all; method: immunoSEQ multiplex PCR. This sample has around 1.9 million clones, with just over 90% found just once. Sequencing used naive CD8+ T cells from PBMCs. The receptors here all came from a man aged 18 to 35 in good health. Some clones in this sample may be carry-over from other donors' samples. Both conserved end residues are trimmed from each CDR3. Each record gives: J gene, V gene, D gene, CDR3 protein. A D gene is named only where the DNA matches it firmly.

J: TRBJ1-5
V: TRBV27
D: .
CDR3: ASSLTGADQPQH

J: TRBJ1-1
V: TRBV27
D: .
CDR3: ASIPTGGEAF

J: TRBJ2-5
V: TRBV5-1
D: .
CDR3: ASRGLETQY

J: TRBJ2-2
V: TRBV30
D: .
CDR3: AWTWGTGELF

J: TRBJ1-1
V: TRBV7-9
D: .
CDR3: ASSLHNTEAF

J: TRBJ2-5
V: TRBV28
D: .
CDR3: ASRLYTTLAETQY

J: TRBJ2-7
V: TRBV4-1
D: .
CDR3: ASSQELEGQVLYEQY

J: TRBJ2-7
V: TRBV4-1
D: TRBD2
CDR3: ASSQGRGEREQY

J: TRBJ2-7
V: TRBV27
D: .
CDR3: ASSLTSSSYEQY

J: TRBJ1-1
V: TRBV19
D: .
CDR3: ASSIWTEAF

J: TRBJ2-3
V: TRBV4-2
D: .
CDR3: ASSQDRGTMDTQY